Listed below are T cell receptor beta chains from one sample, sequenced in a study of beta chain features in type 1 diabetes. The repertoire was sequenced with immunoSEQ multiplex PCR; TCRdb's copy has only in-frame clones and lacks some. The data show about 350,000 clones, around 20% seen once. Sample: naive CD4+ T cells from blood. These receptors were obtained from a woman aged 18-29 years in good health. The CDR3 runs from the conserved cysteine through the conserved F or W. Fields, in order: clone size, D gene, J gene, V gene, CDR3 protein, CDR3 DNA. D genes are given only for firm matches. Only part of the rows carry a size: once, few, many, or a class if the clone is expanded.

>.|TRBD1|TRBJ2-7|TRBV6-5
CASSYNRGYEQYF
TGTGCCAGCAGCTACAACAGGGGTTACGAGCAGTACTTC
>few|.|TRBJ1-2|TRBV29-1
CSVGDSSGYTF
TGCAGCGTCGGGGACTCTTCGGGCTACACCTTC
>.|TRBD1|TRBJ1-2|TRBV30
CARGRQGGDGYTF
TGTGCCCGAGGGCGACAGGGGGGGGATGGCTACACCTTC
>.|TRBD2|TRBJ2-1|TRBV19
CASSSLAGLYNEQFF
TGTGCCAGTAGTAGCCTAGCGGGACTCTACAATGAGCAGTTCTTC
>few|.|TRBJ1-2|TRBV10-3
CAIDGGPMGYTF
TGTGCCATCGACGGAGGACCTATGGGCTACACCTTC
>few|TRBD2|TRBJ2-3|TRBV5-1
CASSLGLAGGADTQYF
TGCGCCAGCAGCTTGGGGCTAGCGGGAGGAGCAGATACGCAGTATTTT
>.|.|TRBJ2-3|TRBV2
CASSLLATDTQYF
TGTGCCAGCAGCCTTTTGGCCACAGATACGCAGTATTTT
>few|TRBD2|TRBJ2-7|TRBV5-4
CASSVRTRASYEQYF
TGTGCCAGCAGCGTAAGGACTAGAGCGTCCTACGAGCAGTACTTC
>few|.|TRBJ2-7|TRBV14
CASSQGPLPTYEQYF
TGTGCCAGCAGCCAAGGACCACTACCCACCTACGAGCAGTACTTC
>.|TRBD2|TRBJ2-5|TRBV10-3
CAISDRGEETQYF
TGTGCCATCAGTGACCGGGGGGAGGAGACCCAGTACTTC
>.|.|TRBJ1-5|TRBV4-2
CASRQAGQPQHF
TGTGCCAGCAGGCAGGCGGGTCAGCCCCAGCATTTT
>few|TRBD1|TRBJ2-3|TRBV18
CASSPRVGQGSLGTDTQYF
TGTGCCAGCTCACCACGTGTTGGACAGGGGAGTTTGGGCACAGATACGCAGTATTTT
>.|TRBD1|TRBJ2-3|TRBV11-2
CASSYWPAPGQVTDTQYF
TGTGCCAGCAGTTATTGGCCTGCACCGGGACAGGTCACAGATACGCAGTATTTT
>few|TRBD1|TRBJ2-7|TRBV7-2
CASSLGGQVSREQYF
TGTGCCAGCAGCTTAGGGGGACAGGTCTCTCGCGAGCAGTACTTC
>few|TRBD1|TRBJ1-5|TRBV30
CAWSLGDRDQPQHF
TGTGCCTGGAGTCTGGGGGACAGGGATCAGCCCCAGCATTTT
>.|.|TRBJ2-1|TRBV2
CASRRGGDEQFF
TGTGCCAGCAGAAGGGGTGGCGATGAGCAGTTCTTC
>few|TRBD2|TRBJ2-7|TRBV5-4
CASSLEASGRAEQYF
TGTGCCAGCAGCTTGGAGGCTAGCGGGAGGGCCGAGCAGTACTTC
>few|TRBD1|TRBJ1-5|TRBV19
CASRTGQFYSNQPQHF
TGTGCCAGTCGGACAGGGCAATTTTATAGCAATCAGCCCCAGCATTTT
>.|TRBD1|TRBJ2-7|TRBV5-1
CASSSQGAGEQYF
TGCGCCAGCAGCTCCCAGGGGGCGGGTGAGCAGTACTTC
>.|TRBD2|TRBJ2-5|TRBV7-9
CASSLVPGGKETQYF
TGTGCCAGCAGCTTAGTCCCGGGAGGAAAAGAGACCCAGTACTTC
>.|.|TRBJ1-2|TRBV6-6
CASSLDGGDGYTF
TGTGCCAGCAGTTTGGACGGAGGGGATGGCTACACCTTC
>few|.|TRBJ2-7|TRBV11-2
CASRTSQGSYEQYF
TGTGCCAGCAGAACGTCCCAGGGAAGCTACGAGCAGTACTTC
>few|TRBD1|TRBJ2-7|TRBV5-1
CASKGAARHF
TGCGCCAGCAAGGGGGCCGCAAGGCACTTC
>few|.|TRBJ1-2|TRBV29-1
CSVEPSGGWGYTF
TGCAGCGTTGAACCGTCGGGGGGTTGGGGCTACACCTTC
>.|.|TRBJ2-5|TRBV5-1
CASSSDWEETQYF
TGCGCCAGCAGCTCTGACTGGGAGGAGACCCAGTACTTC
>few|.|TRBJ2-3|TRBV5-1
CASSLNSGADTQYF
TGCGCCAGCAGCTTGAATAGCGGCGCAGATACGCAGTATTTT
>few|.|TRBJ2-1|TRBV18
CASSPLNNNEQFF
TGTGCCAGCTCACCACTTAATAACAATGAGCAGTTCTTC
>few|.|TRBJ1-3|TRBV30
CAWSVLGHPNTIYF
TGTGCCTGGAGTGTACTGGGACACCCAAACACCATATATTTT
>.|.|TRBJ1-5|TRBV6-5
CASSDQGRGQPQHF
TGTGCCAGCAGTGACCAGGGGAGGGGGCAGCCCCAGCATTTT
>few|TRBD2|TRBJ2-5|TRBV2
CASSEVGGGETQYF
TGTGCCAGCAGTGAAGTTGGCGGGGGAGAGACCCAGTACTTC
>.|.|TRBJ2-5|TRBV5-6
CASSSKQGPQETQYF
TGTGCCAGCAGCTCGAAACAGGGACCCCAAGAGACCCAGTACTTC
>.|TRBD1|TRBJ2-7|TRBV9
CASSPTGTGDLYEQYF
TGTGCCAGCAGTCCCACCGGGACAGGGGATCTCTACGAGCAGTACTTC
>.|TRBD1|TRBJ2-7|TRBV4-1
CASSQARQGPANEQYF
TGCGCCAGCAGCCAAGCCCGACAGGGACCAGCCAACGAGCAGTACTTC
>.|TRBD2|TRBJ2-1|TRBV30
CAWRGSGAYNEQFF
TGTGCCTGGAGGGGTAGCGGGGCATACAATGAGCAGTTCTTC
>.|TRBD1|TRBJ2-7|TRBV6-5
CASSPLADRALEQYF
TGTGCCAGCAGCCCCTTGGCGGACAGGGCCCTCGAGCAGTACTTC
>few|TRBD2|TRBJ2-1|TRBV5-6
CASSYSGTSGEQFF
TGTGCCAGCAGTTATAGCGGGACCTCCGGGGAGCAGTTCTTC
>.|.|TRBJ2-2|TRBV7-9
CASSLVEAGELFF
TGTGCCAGCAGCTTAGTGGAGGCTGGGGAGCTGTTTTTT
>.|TRBD1|TRBJ2-7|TRBV18
CASSPGQGSNEQYF
TGTGCCAGCTCACCCGGACAGGGAAGTAACGAGCAGTACTTC
>.|.|TRBJ2-7|TRBV2
CASSYSYEQYF
TGTGCCAGCAGTTACAGCTACGAGCAGTACTTC
>.|.|TRBJ1-5|TRBV30
CAWSPGRHQPQHF
TGTGCCTGGAGCCCAGGAAGGCACCAGCCCCAGCATTTT
>few|TRBD1|TRBJ2-5|TRBV7-2
CASSLGQIQETQYF
TGTGCCAGCAGCTTGGGACAGATCCAAGAGACCCAGTACTTC
>.|.|TRBJ1-6|TRBV4-1
CASRTGGSGSPLHF
TGCGCCAGCAGGACGGGAGGTTCTGGTTCACCCCTCCACTTT
>.|TRBD1|TRBJ1-1|TRBV18
CASSPKRQGMNTEAFF
TGTGCCAGCTCACCCAAGAGACAGGGAATGAACACTGAAGCTTTCTTT
>few|.|TRBJ1-1|TRBV15
CATSRPQGSTEAFF
TGTGCCACCAGCAGACCCCAGGGGAGCACTGAAGCTTTCTTT
>.|TRBD1|TRBJ1-1|TRBV19
CASSSDRDTEAFF
TGTGCCAGTAGTTCGGACAGGGACACTGAAGCTTTCTTT
>.|.|TRBJ2-5|TRBV7-8
CASRYSRFPGETQYF
TGTGCCAGCAGGTACTCCCGGTTCCCGGGAGAGACCCAGTACTTC
>.|TRBD1|TRBJ1-1|TRBV6-5
CASSRQGGYTEAFF
TGTGCCAGCAGCCGACAGGGGGGATACACTGAAGCTTTCTTT
>few|TRBD2|TRBJ2-5|TRBV4-1
CASSQEVAGGGETQYF
TGCGCCAGCAGCCAAGAAGTAGCGGGAGGGGGGGAGACCCAGTACTTC
>.|.|TRBJ2-2|TRBV5-1
CATRDTDTGELFF
TGCGCCACCAGGGACACCGACACCGGGGAGCTGTTTTTT
>few|TRBD2|TRBJ2-5|TRBV4-2
CASSQELAGAEETQYF
TGTGCCAGCAGCCAAGAGCTAGCGGGGGCGGAAGAGACCCAGTACTTC